The 11 T cell receptor beta chains presented below share a single source sample, sequenced in a study of shared clonotypes between healthy human individuals (dated by TCRdb to between 2020 and 2021). Libraries were prepared through the immunoSEQ multiplex PCR assay. The immuneACCESS repertoire file appears here via TCRdb, limited to in-frame rearrangements. These files lack a portion of the clones; in checked studies, under half of the deficit traces to unresolved V genes, and the cause of the others is not known. For this sample there are some 1,100,000 clones; approximately 80% appear just once. Approximately 0.5% of the sample goes to the ten largest clones. The sequencing input was memory CD4+ T cells from PBMCs. In the paper's terms, the cell subset or site label means: CD45RA-negative fraction. The receptors stem from a man aged 18-30 years in good health. Some clones in this sample may be carry-over from other donors' samples.

This chain connects TRBV7-6 to TRBJ2-3; 9 positions match TRBD2. Losses at the gene ends were 2 bases for V and 5 bases for J; bases not matched to a gene: 17. Per germline, CDR1 SGHVS and CDR2 FNYEAQ. The CDR3 spans 19 residues. The DNA for the CDR3 is TGTGCCAGCAGCTTAAACGTCCCATGGCGGGAGGGCCGCGTAGATACGCAGTATTTT. The encoded protein is CASSLNVPWREGRVDTQYF. Drawing the rest from reference TRBV7-6 and TRBJ2-3, the complete variable domain is GAGVSQSPRYKVTKRGQDVALRCDPISGHVSLYWYRQALGQGPEFLTYFNYEAQQDKSGLPNDRFSAERPEGSISTLTIQRTEQRDSAMYRCASSLNVPWREGRVDTQYFGPGTRLTVL.

This clone was recorded only once. V is TRBV7-3 and J is TRBJ2-7; TRBD2 might be the D (6 bases). The CDR3 is 16 amino acids. The ends were cut back, 1 base at V and 4 bases at J, with 17 bases in the middle. Germline V lookup: CDR1 SGHTA, CDR2 FQGTGA. The CDR3 loop reads CASSLIHRGSGYEQYF. The CDR3 nucleotides are TGTGCCAGCAGCTTAATACATCGGGGCAGCGGGTACGAGCAGTACTTC.

The chain joins TRBV10-3 to TRBJ2-2, with D perhaps given as TRBD1 or TRBD2 (5 bases each). The V end was cut by 10 bases, the J end by 8 bases, with 17 bases between. CDR3 length: 13 residues. Germline V CDR1 and CDR2: ENHRY, SYGVKD. The CDR3 loop is CANLRDPRGELFF. The CDR3 DNA sequence: TGTGCCAACCTCCGGGACCCCCGGGGGGAGCTGTTTTTT.

In this sample, this clone turned up once. The chain recombines TRBV28 with TRBJ2-7; D perhaps matches TRBD1 (6 bases). Trimming took off 6 bases at V and 9 bases at J, with 24 bases between the two ends. This CDR3 contains 15 residues. Germline lookup yields CDR1 MDHEN and CDR2 SYDVKM. The chain's CDR3 is CASSPSGQLLYGQYF. The CDR3 nucleotides read TGTGCCAGCAGCCCCTCTGGACAGCTCCTGTATGGGCAGTACTTC.

The V call is TRBV28, the J call TRBJ2-7; TRBD2 is a possible D gene (6 bases). Germline CDR1 MDHEN, CDR2 SYDVKM. CDR3 length: 15 amino acids. V was shortened by 1 base and J by 5 bases, with 15 bases between the two germline ends. The CDR3 protein is CASSLLGGALHEQYF. Here the CDR3 DNA reads TGTGCCAGCAGTTTATTGGGGGGAGCGTTGCACGAGCAGTACTTC. Full variable domain (remainder filled in from reference TRBV28 and TRBJ2-7): DVKVTQSSRYLVKRTGEKVFLECVQDMDHENMFWYRQDPGLGLRLIYFSYDVKMKEKGDIPEGYSVSREKKERFSLILESASTNQTSMYLCASSLLGGALHEQYFGPGTRLTVT.

This clone has a handful of counts. This chain links TRBV27 with TRBJ1-2; tentative D call: TRBD1 (6 bases). CDR1 and CDR2 (germline): MNHEY, SMNVEV (reference sequence). The CDR3 is 15 residues long. V lost 5 bases and J 2 bases, leaving 15 bases between the germline ends. The DNA of the CDR3 is TGTGCCAGCAGTCCGGGCGGGGGGCTCAACTATGGCTACACCTTC. Amino acid sequence: CASSPGGGLNYGYTF.

The chain recombines TRBV5-6 with TRBJ2-7, with 10 bases fitting TRBD1. Germline assignment: CDR1 SGHDT and CDR2 YYEEEE. V was pared by 4 bases and J by 2 bases, with 9 bases of the junction left unmatched. The CDR3 covers 16 residues. The CDR3 is CASSTTRQGATYEQYF. CDR3 bases: TGTGCCAGCAGCACAACTAGACAGGGGGCCACCTACGAGCAGTACTTC.

This sequence joins TRBV15 and TRBJ2-7; 8 bases align to TRBD2. After removal of 7 bases from V and 0 bases from J, the junction contained 11 bases not matched to a gene. The CDR3 runs to 16 residues. Per the germline V gene, CDR1 is LNHNV and CDR2 is YYDKDF (reference sequence). Here the CDR3 reads CATNPMSRGGSYEQYF. The CDR3 DNA reads TGTGCCACCAACCCCATGAGTCGGGGGGGCTCCTACGAGCAGTACTTC.

This clone appeared a few times. The chain joins TRBV25-1 to TRBJ1-2; possibly TRBD1 for D (6 bases). V gave up 6 bases and J gave up 4 bases, with 12 bases separating them. CDR3 length equals 13 residues. Per the germline V gene, CDR1 is MGHDK and CDR2 is SYGVNS. In nucleotides, the CDR3 is TGTGCCAGCAGCCCTACAGGGTCCTATGGCTACACCTTC. This codes for CASSPTGSYGYTF.

A remark on this clone: This may come from a read error, since a much larger clone is one base off. At the DNA level, this CDR3 is encoded by other sequences in the same sample as well. The chain couples TRBV7-2 to TRBJ1-5; D is ambiguous. CDR1 SGHTA and CDR2 FQGNSA come from the germline V gene. Trimming stripped 1 base from V and 2 bases from J, with 3 bases between. This CDR3 has 13 amino acids. The CDR3 loop is CASSLDGNQPQHF. The CDR3 DNA sequence: TGTGCCAGCAGCTTAGACGGCAATCAGCCCCAGCATTTT.

J is TRBJ2-7 and V is TRBV5-6; 7 positions agree with TRBD1. Germline trimming cut 4 bases from V and 3 bases from J; bases unmatched to any gene: 7. The CDR3 has 14 amino acids. CDR1 is SGHDT and CDR2 is YYEEEE in the germline V gene. The CDR3 bases are TGTGCCAGCAGCCCGACAGGGAAAAACTACGAGCAGTACTTC. It encodes CASSPTGKNYEQYF.